The entry below gives a single TCR beta chain sequence along with its context. Antigen specificity is unknown. TCR beta libraries were built with iRepertoire HTBI primers and Arm-PCR of CDR3 regions. Per the study methods: The study identified more than 55 TRBV and 11 to 15 TRBJ segments across samples. TCRdb independently ran MiXCR on the multiplex PCR reads; one entry per CDR3 protein. The V and J calls were determined by TCRdb, not by the authors. This table has roughly 490,000 distinct CDR3 sequences, 22% appearing once. The sample is drawn from a study of regulatory T cells in long-lasting Graves disease. Time point described: persistent/refractory GD, antithyroid drugs over 5 years with positive TRAb. Making the TCR library involved RNA that had been extracted from PBMCs. General observations from the study: Thyroid tissue went unexamined; only peripheral blood was analyzed. The study found lower TCR diversity in persistent Graves' patients than in newly diagnosed ones. Patients with persistent disease showed a bias toward TRBV28, TRBJ1-2 and TRBJ2-5.

V was pared by 2 bases and J by 5 bases, with 9 bases between. The CDR3 is made up of 14 amino acids. CDR1 LNHNV and CDR2 YYDKDF come from the germline V gene (reference sequence). Sequences were derived from peripheral blood mononuclear cells (PBMCs), sampled when the disease was refractory, from a patient treated with antithyroid drugs. The TCR originated in a female donor with Graves disease. The chain links TRBV15 to TRBJ2-2, with D uncertain. The CDR3 reads CATSRHDATGELFF. CDR3 DNA sequence: TGTGCCACCAGCAGACATGACGCGACCGGGGAGCTGTTTTTT.